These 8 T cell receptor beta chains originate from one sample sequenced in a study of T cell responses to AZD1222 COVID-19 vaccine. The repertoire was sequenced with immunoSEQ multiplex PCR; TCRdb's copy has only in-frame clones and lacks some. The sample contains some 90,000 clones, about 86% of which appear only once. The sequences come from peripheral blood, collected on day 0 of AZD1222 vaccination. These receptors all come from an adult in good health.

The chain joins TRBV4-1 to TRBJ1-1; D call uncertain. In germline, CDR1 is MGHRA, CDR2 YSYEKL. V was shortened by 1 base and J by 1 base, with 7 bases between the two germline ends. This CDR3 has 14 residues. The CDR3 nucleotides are TGCGCCAGCAGCCAAGGAGTGCCGAACACTGAAGCTTTCTTT. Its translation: CASSQGVPNTEAFF.

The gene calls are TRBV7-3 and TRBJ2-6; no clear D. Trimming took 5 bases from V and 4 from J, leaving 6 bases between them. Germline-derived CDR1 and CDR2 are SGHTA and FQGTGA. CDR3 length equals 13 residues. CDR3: CASSGTGANVLTF. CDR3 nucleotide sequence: TGTGCCAGCAGCGGAACCGGGGCCAACGTCCTGACTTTC. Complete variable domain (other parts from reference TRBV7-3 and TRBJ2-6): GAGVSQTPSNKVTEKGKYVELRCDPISGHTALYWYRQSLGQGPEFLIYFQGTGAADDSGLPNDRFFAVRPEGSVSTLKIQRTERGDSAVYLCASSGTGANVLTFGAGSRLTVL.

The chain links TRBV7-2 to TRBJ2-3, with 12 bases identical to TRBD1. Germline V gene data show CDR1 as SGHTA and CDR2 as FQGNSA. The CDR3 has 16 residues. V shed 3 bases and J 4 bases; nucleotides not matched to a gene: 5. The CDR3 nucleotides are TGTGCCAGCAGCTTGCCCGGGACAGGGGGCGCAGATACGCAGTATTTT. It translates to CASSLPGTGGADTQYF.

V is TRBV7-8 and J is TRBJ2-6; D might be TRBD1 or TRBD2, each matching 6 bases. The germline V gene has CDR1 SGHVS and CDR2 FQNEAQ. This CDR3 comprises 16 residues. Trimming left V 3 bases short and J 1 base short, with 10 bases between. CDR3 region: CASSFLGGSGANVLTF. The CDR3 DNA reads TGTGCCAGCAGCTTTTTAGGGGGGTCTGGGGCCAACGTCCTGACTTTC.

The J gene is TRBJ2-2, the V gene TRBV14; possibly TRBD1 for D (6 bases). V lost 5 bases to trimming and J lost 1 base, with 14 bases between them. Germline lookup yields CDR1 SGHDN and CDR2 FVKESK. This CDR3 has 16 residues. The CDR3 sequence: CASSVLTGLNTGELFF. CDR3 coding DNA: TGTGCCAGCAGCGTACTGACAGGTCTGAACACCGGGGAGCTGTTTTTT.

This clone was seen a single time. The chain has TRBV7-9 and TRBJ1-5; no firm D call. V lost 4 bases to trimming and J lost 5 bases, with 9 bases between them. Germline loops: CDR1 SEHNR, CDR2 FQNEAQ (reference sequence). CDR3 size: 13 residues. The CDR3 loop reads CASSYDGDQPQHF. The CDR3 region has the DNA TGTGCCAGCAGCTACGACGGAGATCAGCCCCAGCATTTT.

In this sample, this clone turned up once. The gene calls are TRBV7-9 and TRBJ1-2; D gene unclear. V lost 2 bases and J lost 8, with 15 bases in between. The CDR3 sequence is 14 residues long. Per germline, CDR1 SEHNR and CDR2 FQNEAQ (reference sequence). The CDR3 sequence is CASSLFDRTGGYTF. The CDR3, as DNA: TGTGCCAGCAGCTTATTCGACCGGACGGGGGGCTACACCTTC.

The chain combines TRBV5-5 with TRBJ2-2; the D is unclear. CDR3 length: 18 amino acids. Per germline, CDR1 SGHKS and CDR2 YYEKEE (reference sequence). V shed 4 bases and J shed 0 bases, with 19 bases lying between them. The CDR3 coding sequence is TGTGCCAGCAGCCGGCTTGGGAAAGGCGCAACGAACACCGGGGAGCTGTTTTTT. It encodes CASSRLGKGATNTGELFF.